A selection of T cell receptor beta chains follows, all from one sample in a study of tumor and adjacent non-tumor tissue in lung cancer. TCRdb redid the calling of the multiplex PCR reads with MiXCR, one entry per CDR3 protein. In the table there are fewer than 120,000 distinct CDR3 sequences, roughly 84% of which are singletons. Sequencing was carried out using lung tumor tissue. The receptors were gathered from a man in his 70s with non-small cell lung cancer. The conserved cysteine and the conserved F or W are not part of the CDR3 here. The size field is filled for only some rows; it gives once, few, many or a size class.

V gene: TRBV9
J gene: TRBJ2-5
clone size: few
CDR3 protein: ASSASGRKIGETQY

V gene: TRBV29-1
J gene: TRBJ1-1
clone size: -
CDR3 protein: CVDMGNTEAF

V gene: TRBV11-3
J gene: TRBJ1-2
clone size: -
CDR3 protein: ASNLLGTRLYGYT

V gene: TRBV12-3/TRBV12-4
J gene: TRBJ2-7
clone size: -
CDR3 protein: ASSFQKLYEHY

V gene: TRBV6-5
J gene: TRBJ1-2
clone size: -
CDR3 protein: ARSRPTGGYS

V gene: TRBV6-5
J gene: TRBJ2-3
clone size: -
CDR3 protein: ASSDPGQAGRDTQY

V gene: TRBV6-5
J gene: -
clone size: -
CDR3 protein: ASSYSGLAGPQGSEQF

V gene: TRBV2
J gene: TRBJ2-7
clone size: few
CDR3 protein: ASSVSRDYEQY

V gene: TRBV11-3
J gene: TRBJ2-7
clone size: once
CDR3 protein: ASSLVSIDSYEQY

V gene: TRBV20-1
J gene: TRBJ1-6
clone size: many
CDR3 protein: SAASGYNSPLH

V gene: TRBV20-1
J gene: TRBJ1-1
clone size: -
CDR3 protein: SANPSGLITEAF

V gene: TRBV11-2
J gene: TRBJ2-2
clone size: -
CDR3 protein: ARSLDSQSGELF

V gene: TRBV10-3
J gene: TRBJ2-7
clone size: -
CDR3 protein: AISGTSGRASTYKQY

V gene: TRBV6-1
J gene: TRBJ1-2
clone size: once
CDR3 protein: PSGLRDKSNYGYT

V gene: TRBV5-6
J gene: TRBJ2-4
clone size: -
CDR3 protein: ACSATGTGVVGNFQY

V gene: TRBV6-6
J gene: TRBJ1-1
clone size: -
CDR3 protein: ASGKGANQAF

V gene: TRBV6-2/TRBV6-3
J gene: TRBJ2-1
clone size: -
CDR3 protein: ASSQGGPGNNEQF

V gene: TRBV20-1
J gene: TRBJ2-1
clone size: -
CDR3 protein: SASDLSGGAGWDEQF

V gene: TRBV29-1
J gene: TRBJ2-1
clone size: few
CDR3 protein: RVGLAGGPNEQF

V gene: TRBV6-5
J gene: TRBJ1-3
clone size: many
CDR3 protein: ASSYLGLRGNTIY

V gene: TRBV6-1
J gene: TRBJ1-5
clone size: -
CDR3 protein: TSSADGSNHPQH

V gene: TRBV6-6
J gene: TRBJ2-7
clone size: -
CDR3 protein: PSSYSRSYEQY

V gene: TRBV6-2/TRBV6-3
J gene: TRBJ2-3
clone size: -
CDR3 protein: ASSYQMTVCHQDTQY

V gene: TRBV18
J gene: TRBJ1-2
clone size: -
CDR3 protein: ASSRSGKGVISYGYT

V gene: TRBV5-1
J gene: TRBJ2-7
clone size: many
CDR3 protein: ASSLYNEQY

V gene: TRBV6-1
J gene: TRBJ2-7
clone size: -
CDR3 protein: SSSGQVESGEQY

V gene: TRBV6-1
J gene: TRBJ1-6
clone size: -
CDR3 protein: ACRGDSRYNSPLH

V gene: TRBV20-1
J gene: TRBJ1-1
clone size: -
CDR3 protein: SARDLTSGTEAL

V gene: TRBV29-1
J gene: TRBJ1-1
clone size: large
CDR3 protein: SVFGQGTKTEAF

V gene: TRBV12-3/TRBV12-4
J gene: TRBJ1-5
clone size: once
CDR3 protein: ASRGQGVGQPQH

V gene: TRBV6-7
J gene: TRBJ1-5
clone size: -
CDR3 protein: ASRFNRGRQSQH

V gene: TRBV11-2
J gene: TRBJ2-3
clone size: -
CDR3 protein: AMSGRSKDTRY

V gene: TRBV29-1
J gene: TRBJ1-1
clone size: -
CDR3 protein: GVEDGQGVTEAF

V gene: TRBV29-1
J gene: TRBJ2-2
clone size: -
CDR3 protein: SADLVGGIGELL

V gene: TRBV29-1
J gene: TRBJ1-2
clone size: many
CDR3 protein: SVISNYGYT

V gene: TRBV6-1
J gene: TRBJ1-5
clone size: many
CDR3 protein: ASRDAGLSNQPQH

V gene: TRBV11-3
J gene: TRBJ1-2
clone size: -
CDR3 protein: VSSLFMGCGYT

V gene: TRBV6-5
J gene: TRBJ1-1
clone size: -
CDR3 protein: ASSSRARLDTEAF

V gene: TRBV20-1
J gene: TRBJ2-2
clone size: many
CDR3 protein: SALAALNTGELF

V gene: TRBV11-2
J gene: TRBJ1-1
clone size: -
CDR3 protein: ASSLEFDTEAF

V gene: TRBV7-8
J gene: TRBJ1-5
clone size: -
CDR3 protein: ASSPWDLLNPPQH

V gene: TRBV4-3
J gene: TRBJ2-2
clone size: -
CDR3 protein: ANSQYTGANTGELF

V gene: TRBV6-6
J gene: TRBJ2-7
clone size: -
CDR3 protein: ASSYSRDYEQY

V gene: TRBV10-3
J gene: TRBJ1-2
clone size: -
CDR3 protein: AIGDSECYT

V gene: TRBV6-5
J gene: TRBJ1-1
clone size: -
CDR3 protein: AISSGTGGKTF

V gene: TRBV9
J gene: TRBJ2-7
clone size: -
CDR3 protein: ASSPRQGLREQY

V gene: TRBV11-3
J gene: TRBJ2-2
clone size: once
CDR3 protein: AGSQVGVYTGELF

V gene: TRBV6-9
J gene: TRBJ2-3
clone size: -
CDR3 protein: ASCYSGQRTDTQY

V gene: TRBV6-1
J gene: TRBJ2-2
clone size: once
CDR3 protein: ASRGVSITRELF

V gene: TRBV11-3
J gene: TRBJ2-3
clone size: -
CDR3 protein: ASSLRGSSGMGKYAV

V gene: TRBV6-5
J gene: TRBJ2-6
clone size: -
CDR3 protein: ASNKLEFRGVVGANVLT

V gene: TRBV20-1
J gene: TRBJ2-1
clone size: -
CDR3 protein: SAPRPGQVRYNEQF

V gene: TRBV7-9
J gene: TRBJ1-5
clone size: many
CDR3 protein: ASSLESGMNQPQH

V gene: TRBV10-1
J gene: TRBJ1-1
clone size: -
CDR3 protein: ASNEYFGTEAF

V gene: TRBV29-1
J gene: TRBJ1-1
clone size: -
CDR3 protein: SDIIDRDNTEAF

V gene: TRBV11-2
J gene: TRBJ2-3
clone size: -
CDR3 protein: DSSFGGLALADTQY

V gene: TRBV11-2
J gene: TRBJ2-2
clone size: -
CDR3 protein: ASSWGRGPTWELF